The sequence of this T cell receptor (beta chain) was determined in a study of blood T cell repertoires in COVID-19 (dated by TCRdb to about 2020). In the study overall: The collaborator samples originated in the United States, Italy and Spain and spanned the acute and convalescent phases of COVID-19. Samples were obtained from the ongoing ImmuneRACE study (first 160 participants) and from about 1,300 subjects provided by 6 global collaborators. Subjects who had been exposed to COVID-19, were actively infected with it, or had recovered from it provided the deeply sampled blood TCRbeta repertoires that made up the dataset. Sample metadata almost always included a de-identified subject ID, COVID-19 status, age in years and sex. The prospective study material was composed of cDNA or gDNA derived from T cells, B-cell-depleted T cells, or PBMCs. Where available, HLA class I and class II types were taken from metadata supplied by the sample provider and were not determined by assay-based typing. The repertoires were made available in a free public database intended to serve as a resource for research on the immune response to SARS-CoV-2. Study-level results and caveats: How much clinical and demographic metadata was included differed by source and by participant, and the metadata was provided uncurated.

The collaborating institutions used their own protocols to collect whole blood in K2EDTA tubes. For TCRbeta analysis, collaborator samples were shipped as frozen whole blood, as isolated PBMCs, or as DNA extracted from either sample type. CDR1 and CDR2, per the germline V gene, are MNHEY and SVGAGI. V sheds 5 bases and J sheds 4 bases, leaving 9 bases between their ends. The CDR3 goes from the cysteine to the phenylalanine over 13 residues. Only the CDR3 region is kept as DNA, spanning 39 bases read in frame from base 1. Concerning this clone: Its cognate antigen has yet to be identified. No base quality values were provided; no much bigger clone lies one nucleotide off.

TCRbeta CDR3 regions were amplified from genomic DNA by means of the immunoSEQ Assay, a bias-controlled multiplex PCR. The source study handled its data this way. Within the assay, amplification of reference gene primers was used to estimate how many nucleated cells each sample contained. To quantify the absolute abundance of each unique TCRbeta CDR3 rearrangement, sequence reads were collapsed and filtered. For each sample, productive Simpson clonality was calculated as the square root of Simpson's diversity index across productive rearrangements. TCRdb mirrors the immuneACCESS table, restricted to in-frame sequences. Some clones are absent from its copies; in checked studies, under half trace to an unresolved V gene, and the reason for the others is unknown. That table supplies the V and J calls and clone size; D and trimming were determined from the DNA. The sample has about 90,000 clones on record, about 84% of them singletons. The ten largest account for roughly 23% of the sample.

Sequenced: peripheral blood. The clonotype comes from an elderly man with active or convalescent COVID-19. The chain is assembled from TRBV6-5 and TRBJ1-5, with the D gene not clear enough to name. The CDR3 corresponds to CASSTSLNQPQHF. The nucleotide sequence is given as TGTGCCAGCAGTACAAGTCTTAATCAGCCCCAGCATTTT.